This TCR beta chain is drawn from a study of T-cell memory formation after mild COVID-19 (dated by TCRdb to the early 2020s). Study-level background: TCR sequence clusters from the two donors were found to be largely donor specific. In a couple of donors, T-cell clones that expanded and contracted after mild COVID-19 were followed by sequencing TCRalpha and TCRbeta repertoires longitudinally. The cohort was made up of two young adult volunteers, one female and one male, who were previously healthy.

Ficoll-Paque density gradient centrifugation was used to isolate PBMCs. Details on this clonotype: Its antigen is not yet known. It has no much larger one-base neighbor in the sample; base qualities were not kept.

General findings and caveats noted by the study authors: Some responding clones were detected in pre-infection memory, suggesting pre-existing cross-reactive memory T cells joined the SARS-CoV-2 response. Clones that contracted from day 15 to 85 showed balanced CD4/CD8 phenotypes, whereas a second wave of clones that expanded from day 15 to 37 leaned towards CD4+. SARS-CoV-2 specificity of the second-wave clones peaking on day 37 was not confirmed. Only two mild cases were covered by the study, and larger cohorts that include severe cases with pre-infection samples were considered necessary. Contracting CD4+ clones turned up mainly in the CM and EM memory subsets, whereas EMRA was where CD8+ clones were enriched.

Sequencing instrument: Illumina NovaSeq 6000. Using 5'RACE with constant-segment primers, TCRalpha and TCRbeta cDNA libraries were constructed, with sample barcodes and unique molecular identifiers added in the process. RNA was extracted from every sample with Trizol reagent. Library amplification was performed in two PCR steps, and a second sample barcode and Illumina TruSeq adapters were introduced in the second step. Libraries were sequenced on an Illumina NovaSeq with 2 x 150 bp paired-end reads. In the paper's pipeline: The reads were demultiplexed and collapsed into UMI-guided consensus sequences using migec v1.2.7. Using mixcr v2.1.11, the UMI consensuses were aligned to TRA and TRB V and J templates and assembled into clonotypes. A clonotype was counted as expanded or contracted only when both edgeR and NoisET called the clonotype significant, with the noise models trained on biological replicates. For edgeR calls, the cutoffs were a false discovery rate-adjusted p below 0.01 and a log2 fold-change threshold of 1. As an exploratory analysis of dynamics, max-normalized trajectories of the 1000 most abundant clonotypes were examined with PCA combined with hierarchical clustering. Each responding clone was given a CD4 or CD8 phenotype based on the CD4+ and CD8+ repertoires, which had been sequenced separately. TCRdb itself trimmed the public reads at Q25 with fastp, ran MiXCR and retained productive beta chains. Duplicate CDR3 protein sequences are folded into a single record with the most common DNA and genes. The V and J calls come from TCRdb's annotation, not from the publication. This sample lists around 210,000 distinct CDR3 sequences; approximately 10% were detected once. Of the sample, 3% to 4% is held by the ten largest clones.

Sequences SGDLS (CDR1) and YYNGEE (CDR2) are obtained from the germline V gene. Trimming removed 6 bases from V and 10 bases from J, leaving 17 bases between the germline ends. The CDR3 runs 14 residues from the cysteine to the phenylalanine. CDR3 DNA only is kept here, 42 bases in frame from base 1. Material for sequencing was PBMCs or a T cell subset sorted from them (not recorded which). This receptor was identified in a man younger than 35 who had mild COVID-19 (a few samples of this study predate the infection). The sample titles of this study are shuffled in the database, so cell type and time point are left out; the donor was told from shared clones. Recombination connected TRBV9 to TRBJ1-6; the D gene cannot be named for sure. The CDR3 amino acid sequence is: CASTRGLIGSPLHF. The DNA reads as follows: TGTGCCAGCACCAGAGGGTTGATCGGGTCACCCCTCCACTTT.